These 2 T cell receptor beta chains originate from one sample sequenced in a study of T cells in Graves' hyperthyroidism and ophthalmopathy. It was RNA transcripts that yielded the amplified TCR beta CDR3 regions. RT-PCR in the first round (using the HTBI primer set) targeted the TCR CDR3. TCRdb re-derived calls from the multiplex PCR reads in MiXCR, one entry per CDR3 protein. The profile shows around 700,000 distinct CDR3 sequences, approximately 18% of them singletons. The sample consisted of blood. All receptors derive from a woman between 50 and 59 years old with Graves' hyperthyroidism that later progressed to Graves' ophthalmopathy.

J is TRBJ2-5 and V is TRBV15; TRBD2 aligns across 10 bases. Trimming removed 4 bases from V and 3 bases from J; junction bases left unmatched: 11. The CDR3 covers 17 residues. The V gene's germline CDR1 is LNHNV and CDR2 YYDKDF (reference sequence). DNA of the CDR3: TGTGCCACCAGCAAAGAGTTAGGACTAGCGGCTGAAGAGACCCAGTACTTC. It encodes CATSKELGLAAEETQYF.

As regards this clonotype: This may be a read error: a much more frequent sequence differs by one nucleotide. Lacking the conserved final phenylalanine or tryptophan, this CDR3 likely reflects a read error. This sequence joins TRBV5-1 and TRBJ1-2; D possibly corresponds to TRBD1 (5 bases). There are 15 residues in the CDR3. CDR1 and CDR2 from the germline V gene are SGHRS and YFSETQ. Trimming took 3 bases from V and 4 from J, leaving 16 bases between them. CDR3 DNA sequence: TGCGCCAGCAGCTCCGGGACTGGCAATGCCTATGGCTACACCCTC. It is translated as CASSSGTGNAYGYTL.